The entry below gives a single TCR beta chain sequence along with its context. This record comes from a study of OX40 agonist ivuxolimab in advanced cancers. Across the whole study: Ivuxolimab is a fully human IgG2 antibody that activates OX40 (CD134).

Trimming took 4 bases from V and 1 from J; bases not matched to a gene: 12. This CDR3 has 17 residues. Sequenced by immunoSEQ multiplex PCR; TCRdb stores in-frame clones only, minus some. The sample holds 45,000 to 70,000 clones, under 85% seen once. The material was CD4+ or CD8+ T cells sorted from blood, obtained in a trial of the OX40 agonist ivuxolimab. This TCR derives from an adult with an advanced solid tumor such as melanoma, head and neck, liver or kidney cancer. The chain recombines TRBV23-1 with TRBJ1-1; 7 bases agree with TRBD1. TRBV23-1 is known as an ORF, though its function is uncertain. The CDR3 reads CASSPESTGPGNTEAFF. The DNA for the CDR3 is TGCGCCAGCAGTCCTGAATCGACAGGGCCCGGGAACACTGAAGCTTTCTTT.